This entry is about one T cell receptor (beta chain). Its cognate antigen is unknown. The record originates from a study of OX40 agonist ivuxolimab in advanced cancers. Background on the study: Patients undergoing dose escalation presented with hepatocellular carcinoma, melanoma, renal cell or head and neck cancer.

The assay was immunoSEQ multiplex PCR, and TCRdb's table has in-frame clones only and misses some. The sample has 20,000 to 25,000 clones; about 82% are singletons. The CDR3 is 13 amino acids. Germline CDR1 and CDR2: LGHNT and FRNRAP. V was pared by 3 bases and J by 1 base, with 6 bases between. Study findings and constraints: Near-lowest levels of clonal expansion characterized partial responders at 0.1-3.0 mg/kg.

Specimen: CD4+ or CD8+ T cells sorted from blood, collected in a trial of the OX40 agonist ivuxolimab. This chain connects TRBV12-5 to TRBJ2-5; no definite D call. The receptor's source is an adult with an advanced solid tumor such as melanoma, head and neck, liver or kidney cancer. CDR3 nucleotide sequence: TGTGCTAGTGGTTTCGCCTTCCAAGAGACCCAGTACTTC. It codes for CASGFAFQETQYF.